The 18 T cell receptor beta chains presented below share a single source sample, sequenced in a study of blood T cell repertoires in COVID-19. Measured with immunoSEQ multiplex PCR; TCRdb has only the in-frame clones, and not every one. The sample holds 350,000 or so clones, approximately 90% seen once. Sequenced: peripheral blood. The receptors derive from a woman aged 55-70 years with COVID-19, enrolled during active disease.

Only a few counts were recorded for this clone. The chain combines TRBV6-5 with TRBJ1-2, with 7 positions matching TRBD1. V gave up 2 bases and J gave up 1 base; unmatched junction bases: 7. This CDR3 is built from 16 residues. Per the germline V gene, CDR1 is MNHEY and CDR2 is SVGAGI. CDR3 sequence: CASSYQIGTVNYGYTF. The CDR3 DNA is TGTGCCAGCAGTTACCAGATTGGGACAGTTAACTATGGCTACACCTTC.

This clone appeared a single time. This sequence joins TRBV5-1 and TRBJ2-5, with 8 bases fitting TRBD1. V shed 2 bases and J 5 bases; nucleotides not matched to a gene: 8. The CDR3 is 15 amino acids. From germline, CDR1 is SGHRS and CDR2 YFSETQ. CDR3 residues: CASSFGRQGSETQYF. The CDR3 DNA reads TGCGCCAGCAGCTTTGGGAGACAGGGGTCGGAGACCCAGTACTTC.

The chain couples TRBV6-2 or TRBV6-3 to TRBJ1-5; D is undetermined. The CDR3 extends over 13 amino acids. V lost 5 bases to trimming and J lost 7 bases, with 12 bases between them. Germline V gives CDR1 MNHEY, CDR2 SVGEGT. CDR3 bases: TGTGCCAGCAGTATGGGAGGGTGGCAGCCCCAGCATTTT. Amino acids: CASSMGGWQPQHF.

The chain has TRBV27 and TRBJ2-7; 9 nucleotides agree with TRBD1. Germline CDR1 MNHEY, CDR2 SMNVEV (reference sequence). V shed 3 bases and J 4 bases; nucleotides not matched to a gene: 13. CDR3 length: 17 amino acids. CDR3 sequence: CASSFGTGNRFVYEQYF. CDR3 DNA: TGTGCCAGCAGTTTCGGGACAGGGAATCGTTTCGTGTACGAGCAGTACTTC.

CDR3 region: CASSVSVGGRDEKLFF. CDR3 DNA sequence: TGTGCCAGCAGCGTATCTGTAGGGGGACGTGATGAAAAACTGTTTTTT. The chain has TRBV9 and TRBJ1-4; maybe TRBD1 (6 bases). Between the trimmed V and J ends, which lost 1 base and 6 bases, there was a span of 16 bases. The CDR3 is made up of 16 amino acids. Germline V lookup: CDR1 SGDLS, CDR2 YYNGEE. The full variable domain, with the rest looked up from reference TRBV9 and TRBJ1-4, is DSGVTQTPKHLITATGQRVTLRCSPRSGDLSVYWYQQSLDQGLQFLIQYYNGEERAKGNILERFSAQQFPDLHSELNLSSLELGDSALYFCASSVSVGGRDEKLFFGSGTQLSVL.

This chain connects TRBV28 to TRBJ1-3; a possible D gene is TRBD1 (6 bases). V lost 4 bases and J 1 base, leaving 17 bases between the germline ends. Germline CDR1 MDHEN, CDR2 SYDVKM. The CDR3 is made up of 17 amino acids. CDR3 amino acids: CASSSQGRRASGNTIYF. CDR3 in DNA: TGTGCCAGCAGTTCCCAGGGGCGAAGGGCTTCTGGAAACACCATATATTTT. The full variable domain, completed using reference TRBV28 and TRBJ1-3, is DVKVTQSSRYLVKRTGEKVFLECVQDMDHENMFWYRQDPGLGLRLIYFSYDVKMKEKGDIPEGYSVSREKKERFSLILESASTNQTSMYLCASSSQGRRASGNTIYFGEGSWLTVV.

The V call is TRBV18, the J call TRBJ2-3; TRBD1 matches 10 bases. The CDR3 loop spans 15 amino acids. CDR1 and CDR2 from the germline V gene are KGHSH and LQKENI. V shed 3 bases, J shed 2 bases, and the junction held 2 bases outside the gene matches. The CDR3 bases are TGTGCCAGCTCACCGACAGGGGGCTCCACAGATACGCAGTATTTT. It codes for CASSPTGGSTDTQYF.

The chain couples TRBV5-1 to TRBJ1-3, with no clear D. V was trimmed by 0 bases and J by 0 bases, leaving 7 bases between them. The CDR3 extends over 15 amino acids. CDR1 and CDR2 (germline): SGHRS, YFSETQ. This CDR3 is CASSLGSYSGNTIYF. The CDR3 nucleotides read TGCGCCAGCAGCTTGGGCTCCTACTCTGGAAACACCATATATTTT. Drawing the rest from reference TRBV5-1 and TRBJ1-3, the complete variable domain is KAGVTQTPRYLIKTRGQQVTLSCSPISGHRSVSWYQQTPGQGLQFLFEYFSETQRNKGNFPGRFSGRQFSNSRSEMNVSTLELGDSALYLCASSLGSYSGNTIYFGEGSWLTVV.

The rearrangement joins TRBV9 to TRBJ1-2; no firm D call. Trimming cost V 3 bases and J 1 base, with 10 bases left between them. This CDR3 contains 14 residues. CDR1 and CDR2 from the germline V gene are SGDLS and YYNGEE. The CDR3 here is CASSDGKDNYGYTF. In nucleotides, the CDR3 is TGTGCCAGCAGCGACGGGAAGGATAACTATGGCTACACCTTC.

This chain joins TRBV11-2 and TRBJ2-2, with TRBD1 as a possible D gene (5 bases). Looked up from germline, CDR1 is SGHAT and CDR2 is FQNNGV. The CDR3 runs to 15 residues. Trimming left V 0 bases short and J 7 bases short, with 12 bases between. CDR3: CASSLDGRAYGELFF. CDR3 in DNA: TGTGCCAGCAGCTTAGACGGCAGGGCCTACGGGGAGCTGTTTTTT.

The chain has TRBV6-5 and TRBJ2-7, with 9 positions matching TRBD1. The V gene end was trimmed by 5 bases and the J gene end by 4 bases; junction bases not matched to a gene: 3. The germline V gene encodes CDR1 MNHEY and CDR2 SVGAGI. The CDR3 runs to 13 residues. The CDR3: CASSTGGDYEQYF. CDR3 nucleotide sequence: TGTGCCAGCAGTACAGGGGGCGATTACGAGCAGTACTTC.

The table lists this clone with a count of one. V usage is TRBV5-5 and J usage is TRBJ2-3; 8 bases agree with TRBD1. The CDR3 has 15 amino acids. Germline V gene lookup returns CDR1 SGHKS and CDR2 YYEKEE (reference sequence). V gave up 3 bases and J gave up 4 bases; unmatched junction bases: 7. The CDR3 nucleotides read TGTGCCAGCAGCTCGCAGGGGGCGAGTGCAGATACGCAGTATTTT. Its protein product is CASSSQGASADTQYF.

This clone was observed a single time. This sequence joins TRBV7-3 and TRBJ1-3; possible D gene TRBD1, 6 bases. This CDR3 is 14 amino acids long. From germline, CDR1 is SGHTA and CDR2 FQGTGA. V dropped 4 bases and J dropped 11 bases, with 18 bases sitting between them. The CDR3 bases are TGTGCCAGCAGCTCGGACAGCAGAATCATGCCCATATATTTT. Its translation: CASSSDSRIMPIYF.

As to this clone: Other DNA sequences in this specimen translate into the identical CDR3. The chain uses TRBV28 and TRBJ1-6; D uncertain. In germline, CDR1 is MDHEN, CDR2 SYDVKM. The CDR3 length is 14 residues. V shed 3 bases and J shed 1 base, with 4 bases lying between them. CDR3 DNA sequence: TGTGCCAGCAGTTTTCGGTCCTATAATTCACCCCTCCACTTT. Translated, it gives CASSFRSYNSPLHF.

A single count supports this clone. J is TRBJ2-2 and V is TRBV5-1, with a weak D call TRBD2 (5 bases). Looked up from germline, CDR1 is SGHRS and CDR2 is YFSETQ. The CDR3 runs to 16 residues. V was trimmed by 3 bases and J by 0 bases, leaving 12 bases between them. The CDR3: CASSSRDVPNTGELFF. In DNA form, the CDR3 reads TGCGCCAGCAGCTCACGGGATGTCCCGAACACCGGGGAGCTGTTTTTT.

J is TRBJ2-3 and V is TRBV24-1; TRBD2 matches 7 bases. CDR1 KGHDR and CDR2 SFDVKD come from the germline V gene. The CDR3 has 14 amino acids. V trimming: 7 bases; J trimming: 1 base; junction bases outside the gene matches: 4. In DNA, the CDR3 is TGTGCCACCAGACGGGCGGGGGGCACAGATACGCAGTATTTT. Encoded protein: CATRRAGGTDTQYF.

The chain combines TRBV6-4 with TRBJ2-2; 7 nucleotides agree with TRBD1. Trimming at V came to 4 bases and at J to 3 bases, leaving 2 bases not matched to a gene. The germline V gene encodes CDR1 MRHNA and CDR2 SNTAGT. The CDR3 runs to 14 residues. CDR3 loop: CASSVQGYTGELFF. DNA for the CDR3: TGTGCCAGCAGTGTACAGGGGTACACCGGGGAGCTGTTTTTT.

This chain uses TRBV19 with TRBJ2-3; D remains unclear. V lost 4 bases, J lost 2 bases, and 7 bases lay in between. The V gene's germline CDR1 is LNHDA and CDR2 SQIVND (reference sequence). CDR3 length equals 13 residues. CDR3 region: CASSTLPTDTQYF. Here the CDR3 DNA reads TGTGCCAGTAGTACCCTCCCCACAGATACGCAGTATTTT. Based on the CDR3 plus reference TRBV19 and TRBJ2-3, the full variable domain is DGGITQSPKYLFRKEGQNVTLSCEQNLNHDAMYWYRQDPGQGLRLIYYSQIVNDFQKGDIAEGYSVSREKKESFPLTVTSAQKNPTAFYLCASSTLPTDTQYFGPGTRLTVL.